Below, 25 T cell receptor beta chains from the same sample are listed, as sequenced in a study of OX40 agonist ivuxolimab in advanced cancers. TCRdb's copy holds only in-frame clones and misses some; the assay was immunoSEQ multiplex PCR. The sample lists more than 75,000 clones; around 84% were seen once. The sequencing here drew on CD4+ or CD8+ T cells sorted from blood, taken in a trial of the OX40 agonist ivuxolimab. The receptors were gathered from an adult with an advanced solid tumor such as melanoma, head and neck, liver or kidney cancer.

Details on this clone: In the same sample, other DNA sequences code for this CDR3. The V call is TRBV4-3, the J call TRBJ1-3; D unresolved. Per germline, CDR1 LGHNA and CDR2 YSLEER. There are 16 residues in the CDR3. V gave up 0 bases and J gave up 0 bases, with 9 bases separating them. The CDR3 spells CASSQEAVYSGNTIYF. CDR3 DNA sequence: TGCGCCAGCAGCCAAGAAGCGGTTTACTCTGGAAACACCATATATTTT.

J is TRBJ2-1 and V is TRBV7-3; D may match TRBD1 or TRBD2 (5 bases each). In germline, CDR1 is SGHTA, CDR2 FQGTGA. V lost 5 bases, J lost 1 base, and 12 bases lay in between. The length of the CDR3 is 15 residues. The CDR3 DNA sequence: TGTGCCAGCAGCCTAGGGACGGGATCCTACAATGAGCAGTTCTTC. Translation: CASSLGTGSYNEQFF.

The chain links TRBV6-1 to TRBJ2-1; D remains ambiguous. V gave up 1 base and J gave up 0 bases, with 7 bases separating them. The CDR3 is 15 residues long. CDR1 and CDR2 (germline): MNHNS, SASEGT. CDR3 in amino acids: CASSEVVSSYNEQFF. CDR3 DNA: TGTGCCAGCAGTGAAGTAGTGAGCTCCTACAATGAGCAGTTCTTC.

A note on this clone: This may stem from a read error, because a much larger clone lies one nucleotide away. The J gene is TRBJ1-6, the V gene TRBV4-1; D gene uncertain. V lost 0 bases, J lost 4 bases, and 10 bases lay in between. CDR3 size: 16 residues. Germline lookup yields CDR1 MGHRA and CDR2 YSYEKL. CDR3 DNA sequence: TGCGCCAGCAGCCAAGATCTGCAGAGTTATAATTCACCCCTCCACTTT. It is translated as CASSQDLQSYNSPLHF.

The rearrangement uses TRBV6-5 and TRBJ2-7; perhaps TRBD1 as D (7 bases). Germline V gene data show CDR1 as MNHEY and CDR2 as SVGAGI. V lost 3 bases to trimming and J lost 5 bases, with 17 bases between them. The CDR3 runs to 15 residues. This chain's CDR3 is CASSYSGGRGDEQYF. The CDR3 DNA reads TGTGCCAGCAGTTATTCAGGGGGGCGAGGGGACGAGCAGTACTTC.

Worth noting for this clone: One end of the junction varies from germline; a read error may be responsible. The rearrangement links TRBV19 to TRBJ1-4, with D possibly matching TRBD1 (6 bases). Germline-derived CDR1 and CDR2 are LNHDA and SQIVND (reference sequence). CDR3 length: 13 amino acids. CDR3 DNA: TGTGCCAGCAGTATAAGCGGGACAGAAAAACTGTTTTTT. Its protein product is CASSISGTEKLFF.

The V call is TRBV7-3, the J call TRBJ2-2, with D possibly being TRBD2 (5 bases). Trimming left V 3 bases short and J 1 base short, with 15 bases between. This CDR3 has 17 amino acids. The germline V gene has CDR1 SGHTA and CDR2 FQGTGA. Written as DNA, the CDR3 is TGTGCCAGCAGCTTGAGCGGCATACTCTTGAACACCGGGGAGCTGTTTTTT. It translates to CASSLSGILLNTGELFF.

The chain is built from TRBV27 and TRBJ2-4, with D unclear. CDR3 length equals 15 residues. Germline CDR1 is MNHEY and CDR2 is SMNVEV (reference sequence). V lost 1 base, J lost 3 bases, and 10 bases lay in between. CDR3 sequence: CASSLWGTHKNIQYF. DNA for the CDR3: TGTGCCAGCAGTTTATGGGGAACTCACAAAAACATTCAGTACTTC.

The chain joins TRBV19 to TRBJ1-5; D not certain. CDR3 length: 16 residues. The germline V gene encodes CDR1 LNHDA and CDR2 SQIVND (reference sequence). Between the trimmed V and J ends, which lost 2 bases and 0 bases, there was a span of 11 bases. The CDR3 here is CASSIRPDYSNQPQHF. For the CDR3, the DNA is TGTGCCAGTAGTATAAGGCCAGATTATAGCAATCAGCCCCAGCATTTT.

The rearrangement uses TRBV6-5 and TRBJ1-1; the D is unclear. V gave up 8 bases and J gave up 4 bases, with 14 bases separating them. Germline CDR1 MNHEY, CDR2 SVGAGI. The CDR3 extends over 13 amino acids. DNA for the CDR3: TGTGCCAGCGCCGACCTGGTGAGCACTGAAGCTTTCTTT. It is translated as CASADLVSTEAFF.

The gene calls are TRBV4-2 and TRBJ1-2; 7 positions match TRBD1. V trimming: 3 bases; J trimming: 3 bases; junction bases outside the gene matches: 4. CDR3 length: 14 residues. Germline lookup yields CDR1 LGHNA and CDR2 YNFKEQ. CDR3 region: CASSQVDRDYGYTF. CDR3 nucleotides: TGTGCCAGCAGCCAGGTAGACAGGGACTATGGCTACACCTTC.

The chain uses TRBV11-1 and TRBJ2-7, with D perhaps matching TRBD2 (6 bases). Germline V gene data show CDR1 as SGHAT and CDR2 as FQDESV (reference sequence). Trimming shortened V by 5 bases and J by 5 bases, and 13 bases separated the two germline ends. This CDR3 spans 13 amino acids. Here the CDR3 reads CASSPGEEHEQYF. Written as DNA, the CDR3 is TGTGCCAGCAGCCCGGGAGAGGAGCACGAGCAGTACTTC.

The genes are TRBV27 and TRBJ1-2, with D maybe TRBD1 (5 bases). The germline CDR1 and CDR2 sequences are MNHEY and SMNVEV (reference sequence). CDR3 size: 15 residues. Trimming removed 2 bases from V and 5 bases from J, with 15 bases in between. CDR3 bases: TGTGCCAGCAGTTTACAGGGAGGAGTTTCGTATGGCTACACCTTC. Translated: CASSLQGGVSYGYTF.

The J gene is TRBJ1-2, the V gene TRBV7-2; 9 bases are shared with TRBD1. Germline loops: CDR1 SGHTA, CDR2 FQGNSA. Trimming took 1 base from V and 8 from J; bases not matched to a gene: 5. The CDR3 is 14 residues long. CDR3 sequence reads: CASSLGDREGGYTF. CDR3 in DNA: TGTGCCAGCAGCTTAGGGGACAGGGAGGGAGGCTACACCTTC.

The genes are TRBV5-6 and TRBJ2-5; D is unresolved. V shed 1 base and J shed 1 base, with 14 bases lying between them. Germline V gives CDR1 SGHDT, CDR2 YYEEEE. This CDR3 has 16 residues. CDR3 in DNA: TGTGCCAGCAGCTTGAGACCCACGGCTACCCAAGAGACCCAGTACTTC. Encoded protein: CASSLRPTATQETQYF.

This chain joins TRBV6-1 and TRBJ2-5; perhaps TRBD1 as D (5 bases). The CDR3 is made up of 13 amino acids. Trimming stripped 6 bases from V and 9 bases from J, with 17 bases between. CDR1 and CDR2 (germline): MNHNS, SASEGT. The CDR3 loop is CASSDSAAQAQYF. CDR3 nucleotides: TGTGCCAGCAGCGACAGTGCGGCACAGGCCCAGTACTTC.

This chain links TRBV6-5 with TRBJ1-4; D might be TRBD1 (5 bases). Trimming left V 0 bases short and J 5 bases short, with 10 bases between. The CDR3 runs 15 residues. Germline V lookup: CDR1 MNHEY, CDR2 SVGAGI. CDR3 nucleotide sequence: TGTGCCAGCAGTTACTCAAGGGGCGGGAATGAAAAACTGTTTTTT. It codes for CASSYSRGGNEKLFF.

Regarding this clone: This specimen includes other DNA sequences encoding the same CDR3. The chain links TRBV30 to TRBJ1-1, with D possibly being TRBD1 (6 bases). Germline assignment: CDR1 GTSNPN and CDR2 SVGIG (reference sequence). Deletions cut 0 bases from V and 8 bases from J, with 16 bases between. The CDR3 runs to 14 residues. The CDR3 sequence is CAWSVSRGGTEAFF. The CDR3 bases are TGTGCCTGGAGTGTATCCAGGGGAGGTACCGAAGCTTTCTTT.

The V gene is TRBV2, the J gene TRBJ2-3; D gene unclear. CDR1 is SNHLY, CDR2 FYNNEI, per germline. Trimming removed 4 bases at V and 0 bases at J, with 11 bases between. The CDR3 length is 15 residues. As DNA, the CDR3 is TGTGCCAGCAGTGGCCCTTCACAAAGCACAGATACGCAGTATTTT. Residues: CASSGPSQSTDTQYF.

The chain carries TRBV28 and TRBJ2-5; maybe TRBD1 (6 bases). The DNA end lines up better with TRBJ2-7; the J call may be wrong. The germline gives CDR1 MDHEN, CDR2 SYDVKM. This CDR3 comprises 15 residues. This CDR3 reads CASSAPTGYAYEQYF. CDR3 coding DNA: TGTGCCAGCAGTGCCCCAACAGGGTATGCCTACGAGCAGTACTTC.

The chain links TRBV5-5 to TRBJ1-3; D call uncertain. Deletions cut 7 bases from V and 0 bases from J, with 14 bases between. The CDR3 has 15 amino acids. Germline values: CDR1 SGHKS, CDR2 YYEKEE (reference sequence). This CDR3 is CASGEGPDSGNTIYF. CDR3 in DNA: TGTGCCAGCGGGGAAGGACCGGACTCTGGAAACACCATATATTTT.

The J gene is TRBJ2-7, the V gene TRBV4-2, with TRBD1 matching 12 bases. Trimming took 1 base from V and 6 from J; bases not matched to a gene: 10. Germline CDR1 reads LGHNA; CDR2 reads YNFKEQ. The CDR3 extends over 17 amino acids. The CDR3 coding sequence is TGTGCCAGCAGCCAAGGTATTTGGGGACAGGGGGCTTCCGAGCAGTACTTC. It codes for CASSQGIWGQGASEQYF.

This rearrangement joins TRBV18 to TRBJ2-3; D ambiguous. The CDR3 consists of 16 residues. CDR1 is KGHSH and CDR2 is LQKENI in the germline V gene. V was pared by 1 base and J by 1 base, with 12 bases between. In nucleotides, the CDR3 is TGTGCCAGCTCACCACTAGAGTTAACTGGCACAGATACGCAGTATTTT. Protein sequence: CASSPLELTGTDTQYF.

The chain joins TRBV10-3 to TRBJ2-2; 9 bases agree with TRBD1. Unmatched junction bases numbered 7, after V lost 9 bases and J lost 5 bases. Germline lookup yields CDR1 ENHRY and CDR2 SYGVKD. The CDR3 spans 14 residues. The CDR3 DNA is TGTGCCATTGGCTACAGGGGGCAGACCGGGGAGCTGTTTTTT. Its protein product is CAIGYRGQTGELFF.

A word on this clone: This specimen includes other DNA sequences encoding the same CDR3. The chain has TRBV4-3 and TRBJ1-5, with 11 bases matching TRBD1. The V and J ends lost 3 bases and 6 bases, in that order; junction bases with no gene match: 1. CDR1 and CDR2 from the germline V gene are LGHNA and YSLEER. The CDR3 covers 14 residues. As DNA, the CDR3 is TGCGCCAGCAGCCAGGGACAGGGGGGTCAGCCCCAGCATTTT. As protein: CASSQGQGGQPQHF.